Listed below are T cell receptor beta chains from one sample, sequenced in a study of T cell repertoires and HLA-DP antigens. Profiled with immunoSEQ multiplex PCR; TCRdb holds only in-frame clones, not every one. The table shows 85,000 to 90,000 clones, with around nine tenths occurring only once. Their antigens are not known. Sequencing was performed on CD4+ T cells from PBMCs. These TCRs come from a man aged 45 to 65 in good health and CMV-seronegative. CDR3s include the opening cysteine and the closing phenylalanine or tryptophan.

>TRBV6-1
CASKRGGTSTYEQYF
>TRBV19
CASAGRQESYEQYF
>TRBV28
CASLHSGVNQPQHF
>TRBV30
CAWSVDGSNTGELFF
>TRBV11-2
CASSSLGTDTQYF
>TRBV7-2
CASSPVAGGETQYF
>TRBV7-2
CASSYTGFQPQHF
>TRBV28
CASSPTSGSSYEQYF
>TRBV7-9
CASSLGLVEETQYF
>TRBV30
CAWSAPGTSSGEQYF
>TRBV11-2
CASSLGDGRTEQFF